This passage covers 17 T cell receptor beta chains from one sample sequenced in a study of blood T cell repertoires in COVID-19 (dated by TCRdb to between 2020 and 2021). The method behind the library was the immunoSEQ multiplex PCR assay. TCRdb limited this immuneACCESS table to in-frame rearrangements with V and J called. A share of clones is missing; checked studies link under half to unresolved V genes, and the rest is unexplained. The sample table shows more than 150,000 clones, and more than 80% are seen once. Of the sample, more than 10% falls within the top ten clones. Sequencing was done on a sample of peripheral blood. The receptors were sampled from a woman aged 80 or over with COVID-19, enrolled during active disease.

The genes are TRBV7-9 and TRBJ2-5; 7 positions agree with TRBD1. The CDR3 runs 16 residues. Germline lookup yields CDR1 SEHNR and CDR2 FQNEAQ (reference sequence). V dropped 5 bases and J dropped 5; count of bases not matched to a gene: 14. CDR3 nucleotides: TGTGCCAGCAGCAAACTCACAGGGGCGGTCGAGGAGACCCAGTACTTC. As protein: CASSKLTGAVEETQYF.

The rearrangement links TRBV6-5 to TRBJ1-5, with a possible D match to TRBD1 (5 bases). Trimming stripped 7 bases from V and 4 bases from J, with 11 bases between. The germline CDR1 and CDR2 sequences are MNHEY and SVGAGI. The CDR3 consists of 13 residues. CDR3 sequence: CASKRRQNQPQHF. CDR3 in DNA: TGTGCCAGCAAGAGAAGACAGAATCAGCCCCAGCATTTT.

V usage is TRBV2 and J usage is TRBJ1-1, with D possibly TRBD1 on 6 matching bases. Germline lookup yields CDR1 SNHLY and CDR2 FYNNEI. Trimming took off 6 bases at V and 8 bases at J, with 13 bases between the two ends. The length of the CDR3 is 12 residues. The CDR3 DNA is TGTGCCAGCAGCCAGGGGACCTGGGAAGCTTTCTTT. Encoded protein: CASSQGTWEAFF.

This clone was seen only once. The V gene is TRBV27, the J gene TRBJ2-7, with TRBD1 matching 7 bases. The junction had 12 bases not matched to a gene; V was cut back by 7 bases and J by 3 bases. CDR3 length equals 15 residues. Per germline, CDR1 MNHEY and CDR2 SMNVEV (reference sequence). Here the CDR3 reads CASTPTIDRDYEQYF. The CDR3 bases are TGTGCCAGCACCCCAACAATAGACAGGGACTACGAGCAGTACTTC.

This clone was observed a single time. This chain connects TRBV2 to TRBJ1-2; D remains ambiguous. CDR3 length equals 13 residues. Germline V CDR1 and CDR2: SNHLY, FYNNEI. Trimming left V 5 bases short and J 7 bases short, with 14 bases between. CDR3 loop: CASSLSAVGGYTF. The CDR3 DNA follows: TGTGCCAGCAGTCTCTCGGCGGTGGGTGGCTACACCTTC.

The rearrangement links TRBV19 to TRBJ2-3, with 13 bases matching TRBD2. Trimming removed 6 bases from V and 4 bases from J; junction bases left unmatched: 4. The CDR3 totals 15 residues. The germline V gene encodes CDR1 LNHDA and CDR2 SQIVND (reference sequence). CDR3 nucleotides: TGTGCCAGTAGGCCCGGACTAGCGGGGGCAGATACGCAGTATTTT. It yields the protein CASRPGLAGADTQYF.

V is TRBV24-1 and J is TRBJ2-1; perhaps TRBD2 as D (6 bases). The V end lost 5 bases, the J end lost 6 bases, and 13 bases lay between the germline ends. The CDR3 length is 14 residues. Germline V gene data show CDR1 as KGHDR and CDR2 as SFDVKD. The CDR3 sequence: CATSALEGLNEQFF. For the CDR3, the DNA is TGTGCCACCAGTGCGCTAGAGGGACTCAATGAGCAGTTCTTC.

This chain uses TRBV6-1 with TRBJ1-1; 7 bases are a match to TRBD1. With V trimmed by 4 bases and J by 5 bases, 13 bases remained unmatched. Germline lookup yields CDR1 MNHNS and CDR2 SASEGT. There are 16 residues in the CDR3. For the CDR3, the DNA is TGTGCCAGCAGTGGACCTCCAGGGGGGATCGAAACTGAAGCTTTCTTT. As protein: CASSGPPGGIETEAFF.

With respect to this clone: The same CDR3 can be traced to other DNA sequences in this sample. The rearrangement links TRBV5-1 to TRBJ1-5, with a weak D call TRBD1 (6 bases). Looked up from germline, CDR1 is SGHRS and CDR2 is YFSETQ. Deletions cut 2 bases from V and 5 bases from J, with 8 bases between. This CDR3 is built from 13 residues. As DNA, the CDR3 is TGCGCCAGCAGCTTAGCAGGGGATCAGCCCCAGCATTTT. Amino acids: CASSLAGDQPQHF.

J is TRBJ1-2 and V is TRBV7-2, with TRBD1 matching over 8 bases. Germline V gene data show CDR1 as SGHTA and CDR2 as FQGNSA. Losses at the gene ends were 1 base for V and 8 bases for J; bases not matched to a gene: 9. The CDR3 has 15 amino acids. The CDR3 coding sequence is TGTGCCAGCAGCTTAGAGGGGCAGGGGGCTCGGGGCTACACCTTC. It translates to CASSLEGQGARGYTF.

This chain connects TRBV27 to TRBJ2-2, with TRBD2 matching over 11 bases. The CDR3 sequence is 15 residues long. Germline trimming cut 4 bases from V and 5 bases from J; bases unmatched to any gene: 3. Germline-derived CDR1 and CDR2 are MNHEY and SMNVEV (reference sequence). CDR3 DNA sequence: TGTGCCAGCAGTTCACTAGCGGGAGTTACCGGGGAGCTGTTTTTT. It specifies CASSSLAGVTGELFF.

The V and J genes are TRBV29-1 and TRBJ2-1, with TRBD1 matching over 9 bases. This CDR3 is 13 amino acids long. Germline lookup yields CDR1 SQVTM and CDR2 ANQGSEA. With 8 bases clipped from V and 3 bases from J, the junction kept 5 bases outside the gene matches. CDR3 protein: CSIPGQGYNEQFF. The CDR3 DNA is TGCAGCATACCGGGACAGGGCTACAATGAGCAGTTCTTC.

In DNA form, the CDR3 reads TGTGCCAGCAGGATTACAGGGCCTCTCACTGAAGCTTTCTTT. As protein: CASRITGPLTEAFF. This chain connects TRBV27 to TRBJ1-1, with TRBD1 as a possible D gene (6 bases). The V gene lost 6 bases and the J gene lost 4 bases, with 15 bases spanning the gap. Germline lookup yields CDR1 MNHEY and CDR2 SMNVEV (reference sequence). The CDR3 sequence is 14 residues long.

V usage is TRBV25-1 and J usage is TRBJ1-2; D gene unclear. The CDR3 contains 13 residues. From germline, CDR1 is MGHDK and CDR2 SYGVNS. Trimming stripped 1 base from V and 4 bases from J, with 7 bases between. This chain's CDR3 is CASSESGFYGYTF. The DNA of the CDR3 is TGTGCCAGCAGTGAATCGGGGTTCTATGGCTACACCTTC.

The chain has TRBV27 and TRBJ2-7; tentatively, D is TRBD1 (5 bases). The CDR3 runs 13 residues. Trimming took off 3 bases at V and 5 bases at J, with 11 bases between the two ends. CDR1 is MNHEY, CDR2 SMNVEV, per germline (reference sequence). CDR3 residues: CASSFGRAHEQYF. CDR3 coding DNA: TGTGCCAGCAGTTTCGGCAGGGCCCACGAGCAGTACTTC.

Here the CDR3 reads CAISESASGRNNEQFF. In DNA, the CDR3 is TGTGCCATCAGTGAGTCGGCCAGCGGGAGGAACAATGAGCAGTTCTTC. V is TRBV10-3 and J is TRBJ2-1, with 9 bases lining up with TRBD2. Germline values: CDR1 ENHRY, CDR2 SYGVKD. The ends lost 0 bases at V and 5 bases at J; junction bases unmatched: 5. CDR3 size: 16 residues.

The rearrangement links TRBV9 to TRBJ2-1; 10 bases align to TRBD2. The CDR3 is 16 amino acids. The germline V gene has CDR1 SGDLS and CDR2 YYNGEE. Trimming took 3 bases from V and 6 from J; bases not matched to a gene: 9. The CDR3 loop reads CASSALLAGASNEQFF. As DNA, the CDR3 is TGTGCCAGCAGCGCCCTTCTAGCGGGAGCGAGCAATGAGCAGTTCTTC.